This TCR beta chain was found in a study of cytomegalovirus exposure and HLA in healthy donors. About the study: Within the Caucasian-associated ancestry cluster were under 85% of the roughly 400 genotyped donors. General study results and limits: In an earlier analysis, productive rearrangement rates for most beta V segments clustered near 87% or 30%. Most subjects had HLA-A and HLA-B alleles reportedly predicted accurately by TCR beta sequences.

Trimming removed 1 base from V and 0 bases from J; junction bases left unmatched: 7. The CDR3 spans 17 residues. Germline CDR1 and CDR2: SGHRS and YFSETQ. In the case of this clone: What it binds is not known.

This PCR relied on a set of 60 Vbeta primers and 13 Jbeta primers. Here immunoSEQ multiplex PCR was the method, and the copy in TCRdb shows in-frame clones only, minus some. The sample consists of 200,000 to 250,000 clones, roughly 80% of them appearing once. The sample was PBMCs. This clonotype originated in a male donor in good health and CMV-seronegative. This chain links TRBV5-1 with TRBJ1-3; 7 bases match TRBD1. CDR3 loop: CASSLPQGESSGNTIYF. In nucleotides, the CDR3 is TGCGCCAGCAGCTTGCCCCAGGGGGAAAGCTCTGGAAACACCATATATTTT.